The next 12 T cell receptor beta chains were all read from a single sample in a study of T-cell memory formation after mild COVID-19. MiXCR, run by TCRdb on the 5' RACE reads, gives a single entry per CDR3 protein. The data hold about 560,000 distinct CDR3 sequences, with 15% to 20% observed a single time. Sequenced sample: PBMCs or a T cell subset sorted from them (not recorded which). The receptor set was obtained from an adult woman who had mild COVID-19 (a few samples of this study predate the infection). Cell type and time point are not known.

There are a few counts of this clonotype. The CDR3 here is CAWSVGADTGELFF. The CDR3 DNA follows: TGTGCCTGGAGTGTAGGGGCGGACACCGGGGAGCTGTTTTTT. J is TRBJ2-2 and V is TRBV30; tentative D call: TRBD1 (5 bases). In germline, CDR1 is GTSNPN, CDR2 SVGIG (reference sequence). There are 14 residues in the CDR3. Trimming took off 0 bases at V and 3 bases at J, with 8 bases between the two ends.

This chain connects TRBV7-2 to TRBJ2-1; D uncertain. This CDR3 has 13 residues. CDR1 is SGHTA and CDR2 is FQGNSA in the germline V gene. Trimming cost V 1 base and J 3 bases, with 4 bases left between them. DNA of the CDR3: TGTGCCAGCAGCTTAGAGTTCTACAATGAGCAGTTCTTC. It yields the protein CASSLEFYNEQFF.

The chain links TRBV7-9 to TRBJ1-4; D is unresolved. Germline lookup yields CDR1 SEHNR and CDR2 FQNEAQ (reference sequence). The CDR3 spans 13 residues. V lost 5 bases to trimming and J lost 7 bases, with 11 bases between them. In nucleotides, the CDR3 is TGTGCCAGCAGCGATCCCAGTGGTGAAAAACTGTTTTTT. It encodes CASSDPSGEKLFF.

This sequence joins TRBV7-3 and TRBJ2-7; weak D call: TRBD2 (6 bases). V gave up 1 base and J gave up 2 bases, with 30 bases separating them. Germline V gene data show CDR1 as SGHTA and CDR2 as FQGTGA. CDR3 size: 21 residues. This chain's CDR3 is CASSLNPIIRCGLSGAYEQYF. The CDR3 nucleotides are TGTGCCAGCAGCTTAAACCCCATCATCCGATGCGGACTAAGTGGGGCCTACGAGCAGTACTTC.

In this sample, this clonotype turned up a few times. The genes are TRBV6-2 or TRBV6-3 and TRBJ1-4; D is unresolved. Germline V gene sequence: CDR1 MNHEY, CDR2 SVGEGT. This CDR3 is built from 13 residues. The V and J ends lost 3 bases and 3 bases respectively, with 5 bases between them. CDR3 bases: TGTGCCAGCAGTTATACACCTAATGAAAAACTGTTTTTT. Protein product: CASSYTPNEKLFF.

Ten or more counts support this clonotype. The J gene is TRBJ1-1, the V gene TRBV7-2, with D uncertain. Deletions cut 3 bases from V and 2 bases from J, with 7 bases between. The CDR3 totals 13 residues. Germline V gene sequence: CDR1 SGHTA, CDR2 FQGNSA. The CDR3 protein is CASSFSVNTEAFF. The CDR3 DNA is TGTGCCAGCAGCTTTTCAGTAAACACTGAAGCTTTCTTT.

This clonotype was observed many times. As DNA, the CDR3 is TGCGCCAGCAGCTTCCAGGGGGAATCCTACGAGCAGTACTTC. Translated: CASSFQGESYEQYF. The V gene is TRBV5-1, the J gene TRBJ2-7; 7 bases match TRBD1. CDR3 length: 14 residues. V dropped 2 bases and J dropped 1; count of bases not matched to a gene: 3. From germline, CDR1 is SGHRS and CDR2 YFSETQ.

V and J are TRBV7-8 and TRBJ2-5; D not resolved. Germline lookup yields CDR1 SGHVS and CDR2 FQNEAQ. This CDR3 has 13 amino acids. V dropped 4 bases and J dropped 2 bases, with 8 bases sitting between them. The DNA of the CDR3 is TGTGCCAGCAGCTCTTTCGAGCAAGAGACCCAGTACTTC. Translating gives CASSSFEQETQYF.

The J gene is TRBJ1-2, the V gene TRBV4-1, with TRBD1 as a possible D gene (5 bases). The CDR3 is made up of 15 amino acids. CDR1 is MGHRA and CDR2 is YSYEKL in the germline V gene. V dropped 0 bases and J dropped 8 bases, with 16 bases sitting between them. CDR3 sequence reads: CASSQDNTIGGGYTF. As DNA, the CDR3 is TGCGCCAGCAGCCAAGATAACACAATTGGGGGAGGCTACACCTTC.

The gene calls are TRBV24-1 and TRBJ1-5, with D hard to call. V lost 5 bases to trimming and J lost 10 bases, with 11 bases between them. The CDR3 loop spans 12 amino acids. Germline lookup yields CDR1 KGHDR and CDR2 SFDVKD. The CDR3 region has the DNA TGTGCCACCAGTGCCACGAGAGAACCCCAGCATTTT. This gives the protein CATSATREPQHF.

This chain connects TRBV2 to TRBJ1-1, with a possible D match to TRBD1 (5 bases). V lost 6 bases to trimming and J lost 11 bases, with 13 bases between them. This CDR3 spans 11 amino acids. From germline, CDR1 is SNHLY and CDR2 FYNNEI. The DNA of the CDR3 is TGTGCCAGCAGGGGGCGAATTGGGGCTTTCTTT. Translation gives CASRGRIGAFF.

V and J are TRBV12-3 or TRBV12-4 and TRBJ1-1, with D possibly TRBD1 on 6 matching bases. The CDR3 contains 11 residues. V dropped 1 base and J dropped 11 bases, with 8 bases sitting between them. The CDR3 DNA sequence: TGTGCCAGCAGTTTAGAGCAGGGGGCTTTCTTT. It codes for CASSLEQGAFF.